The present entry profiles one TCR beta chain with its context. The antigen remains unidentified. The data were obtained in a study of monozygotic twins with inflammatory bowel disease. Per TCR library, 3500 ng of total RNA was used. TCRdb reworked the 5' RACE reads into one entry per CDR3 protein, no DNA. The table lists some 210,000 distinct CDR3 sequences, with approximately 1.5% in the top ten. CDR3 length: 15 residues. Germline lookup yields CDR1 SGHDT and CDR2 YYEEEE. Study-wide points: Especially with disease activity, IBD patients shared fewer clonotypes with others than healthy twins did. A single strong IBD-associated signal or clonotype was not supported by the findings.

The sample consisted of blood. This sequence originates from a human donor with ulcerative colitis or Crohn's disease, or a healthy co-twin of an affected twin (not recorded which). The rearrangement uses TRBV5-6 and TRBJ2-3; no DNA is available, so the TRBD2 call from TCRdb remains unchecked. The CDR3 sequence: CASSRPLLGADTQYF.